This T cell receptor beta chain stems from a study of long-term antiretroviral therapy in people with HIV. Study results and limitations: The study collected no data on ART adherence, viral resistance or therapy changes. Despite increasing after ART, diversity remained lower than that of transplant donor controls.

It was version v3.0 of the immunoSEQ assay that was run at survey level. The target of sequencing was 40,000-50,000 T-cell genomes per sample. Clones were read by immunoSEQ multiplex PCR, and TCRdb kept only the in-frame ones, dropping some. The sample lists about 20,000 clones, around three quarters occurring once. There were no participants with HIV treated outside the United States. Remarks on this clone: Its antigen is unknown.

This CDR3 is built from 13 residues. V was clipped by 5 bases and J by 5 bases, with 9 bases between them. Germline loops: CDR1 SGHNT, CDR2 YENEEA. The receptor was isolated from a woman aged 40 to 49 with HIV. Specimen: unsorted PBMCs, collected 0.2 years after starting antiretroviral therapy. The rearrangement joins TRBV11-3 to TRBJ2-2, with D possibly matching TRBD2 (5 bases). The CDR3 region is CASSPGSTGELFF. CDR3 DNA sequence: TGTGCCAGCAGCCCGGGGTCGACCGGGGAGCTGTTTTTT.